The 24 T cell receptor beta chains reported below all come from one sample, sequenced in a study of OX40 agonist ivuxolimab in advanced cancers. Data came from immunoSEQ multiplex PCR; TCRdb stores just in-frame clones and leaves some out. The table has some 80,000 clones, 84% seen once. The sample consisted of CD4+ or CD8+ T cells sorted from blood, taken in a trial of the OX40 agonist ivuxolimab. These TCRs come from an adult with an advanced solid tumor such as melanoma, head and neck, liver or kidney cancer.

V gene TRBV10-2 combines with J gene TRBJ1-2; D uncertain. Trimming stripped 1 base from V and 4 bases from J, with 4 bases between. The length of the CDR3 is 12 residues. From germline, CDR1 is WSHSY and CDR2 SAAADI. For the CDR3, the DNA is TGCGCCAGCAGTGAGTACGGCTATGGCTACACCTTC. This encodes CASSEYGYGYTF.

V is TRBV28 and J is TRBJ1-4, with 7 positions matching TRBD1. CDR3 length equals 15 residues. Germline loops: CDR1 MDHEN, CDR2 SYDVKM. Losses at the gene ends were 6 bases for V and 5 bases for J; bases not matched to a gene: 9. The CDR3 loop reads CASSSIQQGNEKLFF. In DNA, the CDR3 is TGTGCCAGCAGCTCCATACAACAGGGGAATGAAAAACTGTTTTTT.

The chain has TRBV5-8 and TRBJ1-3; D call uncertain. Between the trimmed V and J ends, which lost 2 bases and 0 bases, there was a span of 12 bases. Germline V lookup: CDR1 SGHTS, CDR2 YDEGEE. The CDR3 has 16 amino acids. The CDR3 region has the DNA TGTGCCAGCAGCTTACTCCAGCCTAGCTCTGGAAACACCATATATTTT. Its protein is CASSLLQPSSGNTIYF.

This clone has a handful of counts. V is TRBV5-4 and J is TRBJ2-7, with D perhaps TRBD1 or TRBD2 (5 bases each). Germline V CDR1 and CDR2: SGHNT, YYREEE (reference sequence). V was pared by 4 bases and J by 10 bases, with 15 bases between. This CDR3 is 12 amino acids long. Here the CDR3 reads CASSLTGAGQYF. The CDR3 region has the DNA TGTGCCAGCAGCCTGACCGGGGCCGGACAGTACTTC.

The chain recombines TRBV5-5 with TRBJ1-2; D uncertain. V was pared by 0 bases and J by 4 bases, with 4 bases between. There are 12 residues in the CDR3. The germline V gene has CDR1 SGHKS and CDR2 YYEKEE (reference sequence). CDR3 in DNA: TGTGCCAGCAGCTTGGACACCTATGGCTACACCTTC. This translates into CASSLDTYGYTF.

The V call is TRBV7-6, the J call TRBJ1-4; the match to TRBD1 covers 10 bases. Germline V lookup: CDR1 SGHVS, CDR2 FNYEAQ. This CDR3 is 14 amino acids long. Trimming took 5 bases from V and 6 from J; bases not matched to a gene: 3. CDR3 DNA: TGTGCCAGCAGCCCTGGACAGGGGGATGAAAAACTGTTTTTT. Translating gives CASSPGQGDEKLFF.

The rearrangement joins TRBV5-6 to TRBJ1-5, with TRBD1 identical over 7 bases. From germline, CDR1 is SGHDT and CDR2 YYEEEE. CDR3 length: 16 amino acids. V was pared by 2 bases and J by 2 bases, with 7 bases of the junction left unmatched. The CDR3 spells CASSFRDSYGNQPQHF. In DNA form, the CDR3 reads TGTGCCAGCAGCTTCCGGGACAGTTATGGCAATCAGCCCCAGCATTTT.

The chain couples TRBV19 to TRBJ2-7; 7 bases line up with TRBD1. Germline V lookup: CDR1 LNHDA, CDR2 SQIVND (reference sequence). This CDR3 contains 13 residues. Trimming cost V 6 bases and J 3 bases; bases outside gene matches: 5. CDR3 loop: CASSGTANYEQYF. The DNA for the CDR3 is TGTGCCAGTAGCGGGACAGCGAACTACGAGCAGTACTTC.

The chain couples TRBV10-1 to TRBJ2-3; D is tentatively TRBD1 or TRBD2 (6 bases each). The germline V and J ends were trimmed by 7 bases and 0 bases, with 17 bases remaining between them. Germline V gives CDR1 WNHNN, CDR2 SYGVQD (reference sequence). CDR3 length equals 16 residues. CDR3 amino acids: CASKGGTSTSTDTQYF. CDR3 coding DNA: TGCGCCAGCAAAGGGGGGACGAGTACTAGCACAGATACGCAGTATTTT.

V gene TRBV4-1 combines with J gene TRBJ1-2; a weak D match, TRBD1 (6 bases). The CDR3 contains 14 residues. Germline V gene data show CDR1 as MGHRA and CDR2 as YSYEKL. The ends were cut back, 1 base at V and 2 bases at J, with 8 bases in the middle. The CDR3 sequence is CASSQATGNYGYTF. In DNA, the CDR3 is TGCGCCAGCAGCCAAGCGACAGGAAACTATGGCTACACCTTC.

In its sample, this clone was seen once. This chain joins TRBV11-3 and TRBJ2-2, with TRBD1 matching 8 bases. CDR1 is SGHNT and CDR2 is YENEEA in the germline V gene. This CDR3 spans 16 amino acids. The junction had 7 bases not matched to a gene; V was cut back by 2 bases and J by 5 bases. The CDR3 sequence is CASSLRQGAKTGELFF. DNA of the CDR3: TGTGCCAGCAGCTTAAGGCAGGGGGCTAAAACCGGGGAGCTGTTTTTT. The whole variable domain, filled in from reference TRBV11-3 and TRBJ2-2, reads EAGVVQSPRYKIIEKKQPVAFWCNPISGHNTLYWYLQNLGQGPELLIRYENEEAVDDSQLPKDRFSAERLKGVDSTLKIQPAELGDSAVYLCASSLRQGAKTGELFFGEGSRLTVL.

The genes are TRBV7-8 and TRBJ1-1; no reliable D call. CDR1 is SGHVS, CDR2 FQNEAQ, per germline. Between the trimmed V and J ends, which lost 2 bases and 4 bases, there was a span of 14 bases. The CDR3 has 15 amino acids. The chain's CDR3 is CASSLRVGGSTEAFF. CDR3 nucleotides: TGTGCCAGCAGCTTAAGGGTGGGTGGCTCCACTGAAGCTTTCTTT. The full variable domain, completed using reference TRBV7-8 and TRBJ1-1, is GAGVSQSPRYKVAKRGQDVALRCDPISGHVSLFWYQQALGQGPEFLTYFQNEAQLDKSGLPSDRFFAERPEGSVSTLKIQRTQQEDSAVYLCASSLRVGGSTEAFFGQGTRLTVV.

The V and J genes are TRBV7-8 and TRBJ2-7, with 10 bases matching TRBD1. J lost 2 bases, V lost 5 bases, and 12 bases had no gene match. Germline V gene data show CDR1 as SGHVS and CDR2 as FQNEAQ. The CDR3 sequence is 17 residues long. The CDR3 loop is CASSPYHMTGGPYEQYF. Here the CDR3 DNA reads TGTGCCAGCAGCCCCTACCATATGACAGGGGGCCCCTACGAGCAGTACTTC. The entire variable domain, with the rest obtained from reference TRBV7-8 and TRBJ2-7, is as follows: GAGVSQSPRYKVAKRGQDVALRCDPISGHVSLFWYQQALGQGPEFLTYFQNEAQLDKSGLPSDRFFAERPEGSVSTLKIQRTQQEDSAVYLCASSPYHMTGGPYEQYFGPGTRLTVT.

The rearrangement uses TRBV5-1 and TRBJ2-1; TRBD2 matches 8 bases. The trim removed 2 bases at V and 7 bases at J, leaving 5 bases unmatched. Germline CDR1 SGHRS, CDR2 YFSETQ. The CDR3 runs to 14 residues. CDR3 DNA sequence: TGCGCCAGCAGCTTTGGGCTAGCGGGTAATGAGCAGTTCTTC. This translates into CASSFGLAGNEQFF.

The chain couples TRBV10-2 to TRBJ2-3, with D possibly matching TRBD1 (5 bases). CDR3 size: 14 residues. The V gene's germline CDR1 is WSHSY and CDR2 SAAADI. The V gene lost 4 bases and the J gene lost 2 bases, with 10 bases spanning the gap. This CDR3 reads CASSADRSTDTQYF. As DNA, the CDR3 is TGCGCCAGCAGTGCTGACAGATCCACAGATACGCAGTATTTT.

This chain links TRBV6-5 with TRBJ1-2; D not resolved. CDR3 length equals 13 residues. Germline-derived CDR1 and CDR2 are MNHEY and SVGAGI. V dropped 2 bases and J dropped 6 bases, with 10 bases sitting between them. The CDR3 region has the DNA TGTGCCAGCAGTTACCGGATTCGGGATGGCTACACCTTC. It translates to CASSYRIRDGYTF.

This clone showed up just a few times. A read error may produce the germline difference seen at one junction end. The J gene is TRBJ1-6, the V gene TRBV13; no clear D. CDR1 and CDR2 (germline): PRHDT, FYEKMQ (reference sequence). The CDR3 spans 16 residues. The CDR3: CASTLAGLWGNSPLHF. For the CDR3, the DNA is TGTGCCAGCACCTTAGCTGGACTATGGGGTAATTCACCCCTCCACTTT.

The chain combines TRBV4-3 with TRBJ2-1, with 7 bases identical to TRBD2. V gave up 4 bases and J gave up 7 bases; unmatched junction bases: 10. Germline V CDR1 and CDR2: LGHNA, YSLEER. The CDR3 extends over 15 amino acids. The CDR3 nucleotides read TGCGCCAGCAGCCGAGTGGGGGGGGAGGCGAATGAGCAGTTCTTC. This gives the protein CASSRVGGEANEQFF.

The rearrangement uses TRBV18 and TRBJ2-3, with TRBD1 matching 7 bases. V dropped 6 bases and J dropped 1; count of bases not matched to a gene: 7. Per germline, CDR1 KGHSH and CDR2 LQKENI. The CDR3 totals 15 residues. This CDR3 is CASSYFGQGTDTQYF. CDR3 coding DNA: TGTGCCAGCTCTTATTTTGGACAGGGCACAGATACGCAGTATTTT.

This clone was seen a few times. V is TRBV19 and J is TRBJ1-1; 10 bases are shared with TRBD1. This CDR3 is built from 17 residues. Germline trimming cut 10 bases from V and 1 base from J; bases unmatched to any gene: 15. Germline V gene sequence: CDR1 LNHDA, CDR2 SQIVND (reference sequence). Here the CDR3 DNA reads TGTGCCACAAAGAGGGGGACAGGGGAGAAACGGAACACTGAAGCTTTCTTT. Translated: CATKRGTGEKRNTEAFF.

This chain joins TRBV5-1 and TRBJ1-3; the match to TRBD1 covers 9 bases. CDR1 is SGHRS and CDR2 is YFSETQ in the germline V gene. After removal of 4 bases from V and 3 bases from J, the junction contained 8 bases not matched to a gene. The CDR3 sequence is 16 residues long. The CDR3, as DNA: TGCGCCAGCAGCCCACAGGGACAGGGTTATGGAAACACCATATATTTT. As protein: CASSPQGQGYGNTIYF.

The chain employs TRBV19 and TRBJ1-1; D may be TRBD1 (6 bases). Looked up from germline, CDR1 is LNHDA and CDR2 is SQIVND (reference sequence). Trimming removed 6 bases at V and 3 bases at J, with 17 bases between. The CDR3 length is 15 residues. The CDR3 sequence: CASRAKGHLDTEAFF. The CDR3 coding sequence is TGTGCCAGTAGAGCGAAGGGACACTTAGACACTGAAGCTTTCTTT.

The table lists this clone with many counts. The CDR3 DNA is TGTGCCAGCAGAGGGACCGGGGACCGCTATGGCTACACCTTC. Translated, it gives CASRGTGDRYGYTF. The chain couples TRBV7-9 to TRBJ1-2; the D gene is possibly TRBD1 (5 bases). CDR1 is SEHNR, CDR2 FQNEAQ, per germline (reference sequence). The V end was cut by 6 bases, the J end by 4 bases, with 15 bases between. CDR3 length equals 14 residues.

This clone came up once. The chain couples TRBV30 to TRBJ2-3; a possible D gene is TRBD1 (6 bases). The germline V gene has CDR1 GTSNPN and CDR2 SVGIG (reference sequence). V was pared by 3 bases and J by 4 bases, with 8 bases between. There are 12 residues in the CDR3. The CDR3 DNA reads TGTGCCTGGAGGGGGGCGTCAGATACGCAGTATTTT. It encodes CAWRGASDTQYF.